Below, 18 T cell receptor beta chains from the same sample are listed, as sequenced in a study of T cell repertoires in cytomegalovirus infection. One entry per CDR3 protein results from TCRdb running MiXCR on the reads. The sample holds 55,000 to 70,000 distinct CDR3 sequences, 22% seen once. No antigen is known for these receptors. Sequenced material: PBMCs, sequenced either directly or after in vitro stimulation (not recorded which). The source is a human donor in good health (CMV status not recorded). Some clones in this sample may be carry-over from other donors' samples.

The CDR3 region has the DNA TGTGCCAGTAGTACCGGACAGGGGACCGACGAGCAGTACTTC. This sequence encodes CASSTGQGTDEQYF. The chain has TRBV19 and TRBJ2-7; 9 positions match TRBD1. V dropped 4 bases and J dropped 5; count of bases not matched to a gene: 6. The germline V gene encodes CDR1 LNHDA and CDR2 SQIVND (reference sequence). This CDR3 contains 14 residues.

CDR3 sequence reads: CASSLAYGDTQYF. DNA of the CDR3: TGTGCCAGCAGCTTAGCTTACGGAGATACGCAGTATTTT. This rearrangement joins TRBV7-2 to TRBJ2-3; D ambiguous. This CDR3 is 13 amino acids long. Germline lookup yields CDR1 SGHTA and CDR2 FQGNSA. Trimming cost V 0 bases and J 5 bases, with 6 bases left between them.

This clonotype was seen ten or more times. The chain is built from TRBV7-2 and TRBJ1-4, with D possibly being TRBD1 (5 bases). This CDR3 comprises 14 residues. CDR1 SGHTA and CDR2 FQGNSA come from the germline V gene. V lost 2 bases, J lost 8 bases, and 12 bases lay in between. The CDR3 bases are TGTGCCAGCAGCTTAATCGGGGCCGGAGAAAAACTGTTTTTT. It specifies CASSLIGAGEKLFF.

This chain joins TRBV7-2 and TRBJ2-1; 11 bases line up with TRBD2. V dropped 2 bases and J dropped 4; count of bases not matched to a gene: 4. CDR1 is SGHTA and CDR2 is FQGNSA in the germline V gene. This CDR3 contains 16 residues. The CDR3 is CASSLFGTSGYNEQFF. CDR3 coding DNA: TGTGCCAGCAGCTTATTCGGGACTAGCGGATACAATGAGCAGTTCTTC.

The chain links TRBV4-3 to TRBJ2-1, with unresolved D. V lost 6 bases, J lost 9 bases, and 15 bases lay in between. CDR1 is LGHNA and CDR2 is YSLEER in the germline V gene. This CDR3 is built from 13 residues. The CDR3 DNA sequence: TGCGCCAGCAGTCCAGGCGGCGAGCTTGAGCAGTTCTTC. Encoded protein: CASSPGGELEQFF.

In this sample, this clonotype turned up many times. The chain combines TRBV7-2 with TRBJ2-2; TRBD1 might be the D (5 bases). This CDR3 has 14 amino acids. V shed 5 bases and J shed 1 base, with 8 bases lying between them. Germline V gene sequence: CDR1 SGHTA, CDR2 FQGNSA. CDR3 in amino acids: CASSADRNTGELFF. The CDR3 DNA follows: TGTGCCAGCAGCGCAGACAGGAACACCGGGGAGCTGTTTTTT.

In its sample, this clonotype was seen a few times. J is TRBJ1-6 and V is TRBV5-1; D not certain. Germline loops: CDR1 SGHRS, CDR2 YFSETQ. The CDR3 spans 14 residues. V lost 0 bases to trimming and J lost 9 bases, with 10 bases between them. The CDR3 here is CASSLDGERSPLHF. For the CDR3, the DNA is TGCGCCAGCAGCTTGGATGGAGAGCGTTCACCCCTCCACTTT.

CDR3 sequence reads: CAITQTRSSSYEQYF. CDR3 bases: TGTGCCATCACCCAGACTCGGTCATCCTCCTACGAGCAGTACTTC. The chain combines TRBV10-3 with TRBJ2-7; D unclear. Germline values: CDR1 ENHRY, CDR2 SYGVKD. Trimming cost V 7 bases and J 0 bases, with 16 bases left between them. This CDR3 contains 15 residues.

This clonotype was picked up a small number of times. The chain joins TRBV28 to TRBJ2-1, with a tentative D call TRBD1 (5 bases). This CDR3 contains 11 residues. Germline V gives CDR1 MDHEN, CDR2 SYDVKM. V was cut by 6 bases and J by 7 bases, with 7 bases left in between. CDR3: CASRGLNEQFF. CDR3 DNA: TGTGCCAGCAGGGGGCTGAATGAGCAGTTCTTC.

In its sample, this clonotype was seen once. The gene calls are TRBV5-4 and TRBJ2-1, with TRBD2 matching over 7 bases. This CDR3 has 15 residues. V lost 4 bases, J lost 4 bases, and 8 bases stayed unmatched. Germline-derived CDR1 and CDR2 are SGHNT and YYREEE (reference sequence). The CDR3 is CASSLSASGYNEQFF. CDR3 in DNA: TGTGCCAGCAGCCTCTCAGCTAGCGGATACAATGAGCAGTTCTTC. Complete variable domain (other parts from reference TRBV5-4 and TRBJ2-1): ETGVTQSPTHLIKTRGQQVTLRCSSQSGHNTVSWYQQALGQGPQFIFQYYREEENGRGNFPPRFSGLQFPNYSSELNVNALELDDSALYLCASSLSASGYNEQFFGPGTRLTVL.

The V gene is TRBV11-3, the J gene TRBJ2-3, with 9 bases aligning to TRBD1. CDR1 and CDR2 from the germline V gene are SGHNT and YENEEA. The CDR3 loop spans 17 amino acids. J was trimmed by 3 bases and V by 2 bases; bases with no gene match: 9. The CDR3 sequence: CASSLHEPGQGTDTQYF. The CDR3, as DNA: TGTGCCAGCAGCTTACATGAACCGGGACAGGGTACAGATACGCAGTATTTT.

This clonotype was recorded at least ten times. The chain recombines TRBV7-2 with TRBJ2-7, with TRBD2 matching over 11 bases. The germline V gene has CDR1 SGHTA and CDR2 FQGNSA. Trimming at V came to 3 bases and at J to 4 bases, leaving 2 bases not matched to a gene. The CDR3 runs to 14 residues. In DNA, the CDR3 is TGTGCCAGCAGCTTGGGACTAGCGGCTTACGAGCAGTACTTC. It is translated as CASSLGLAAYEQYF. Together with reference TRBV7-2 and TRBJ2-7, the CDR3 gives the full variable domain: GAGVSQSPSNKVTEKGKDVELRCDPISGHTALYWYRQSLGQGLEFLIYFQGNSAPDKSGLPSDRFSAERTGGSVSTLTIQRTQQEDSAVYLCASSLGLAAYEQYFGPGTRLTVT.

This clonotype was counted between two and nine times. The CDR3 sequence is CASSRQGVGNWNGYTF. CDR3 sequence (DNA): TGTGCCAGCAGCCGTCAGGGGGTAGGGAACTGGAATGGCTACACCTTC. The rearrangement links TRBV7-9 to TRBJ1-2, with 7 bases matching TRBD1. There are 16 residues in the CDR3. V was pared by 5 bases and J by 6 bases, with 15 bases of the junction left unmatched. CDR1 SEHNR and CDR2 FQNEAQ come from the germline V gene (reference sequence).

This clonotype occurred a few times. Compared with germline, one end of the junction differs, possibly owing to a read error. The chain combines TRBV7-2 with TRBJ1-2, with D perhaps matching TRBD1 (6 bases). The CDR3 contains 11 residues. Germline V gives CDR1 SGHTA, CDR2 FQGNSA. The CDR3 nucleotides are TGTGCCAGCAGCCCCGCCGGGGGCGGCAAGTTC. Its translation is CASSPAGGGKF.

This clonotype came up many times. V is TRBV7-2 and J is TRBJ2-5; tentatively, D is TRBD2 (5 bases). V was clipped by 3 bases and J by 2 bases, with 10 bases between them. The germline V gene has CDR1 SGHTA and CDR2 FQGNSA. This CDR3 spans 14 amino acids. The CDR3 DNA sequence: TGTGCCAGCAGCTTTAACCGGGGACAAGAGACCCAGTACTTC. Its translation: CASSFNRGQETQYF.

V is TRBV6-5 and J is TRBJ2-1; tentatively, D is TRBD1 or TRBD2 (5 bases each). This CDR3 comprises 13 residues. CDR1 and CDR2 from the germline V gene are MNHEY and SVGAGI. The V end was cut by 5 bases, the J end by 9 bases, with 14 bases between. The DNA for the CDR3 is TGTGCCAGCAGTGCGACATGGGACCTTGAGCAGTTCTTC. Translation: CASSATWDLEQFF.

The CDR3 loop is CASSPQWDRNAIEAFF. The CDR3 region has the DNA TGCGCCAGCAGCCCTCAATGGGACCGTAACGCCATTGAAGCTTTCTTT. The chain uses TRBV4-1 and TRBJ1-1, with D possibly TRBD1 on 5 matching bases. Per the germline V gene, CDR1 is MGHRA and CDR2 is YSYEKL. Deletions cut 4 bases from V and 7 bases from J, with 22 bases between. The CDR3 contains 16 residues.

This CDR3 is CATSDEGFGYTF. The DNA of the CDR3 is TGTGCCACCAGTGATGAGGGCTTTGGCTACACCTTC. The V gene is TRBV24-1, the J gene TRBJ1-2; D gene uncertain. Germline V gene data show CDR1 as KGHDR and CDR2 as SFDVKD. V lost 3 bases to trimming and J lost 7 bases, with 8 bases between them. CDR3 length: 12 residues.